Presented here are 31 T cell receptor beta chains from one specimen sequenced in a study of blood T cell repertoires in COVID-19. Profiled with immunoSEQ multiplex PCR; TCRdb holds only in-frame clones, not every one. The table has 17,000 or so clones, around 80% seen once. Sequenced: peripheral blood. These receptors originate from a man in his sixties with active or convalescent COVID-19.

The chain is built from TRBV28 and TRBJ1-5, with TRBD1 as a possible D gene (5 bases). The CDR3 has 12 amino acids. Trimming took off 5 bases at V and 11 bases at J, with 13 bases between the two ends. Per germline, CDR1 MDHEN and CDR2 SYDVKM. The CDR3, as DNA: TGTGCCAGCAGTACAGGATTTGAGTCCCAGCATTTT. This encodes CASSTGFESQHF.

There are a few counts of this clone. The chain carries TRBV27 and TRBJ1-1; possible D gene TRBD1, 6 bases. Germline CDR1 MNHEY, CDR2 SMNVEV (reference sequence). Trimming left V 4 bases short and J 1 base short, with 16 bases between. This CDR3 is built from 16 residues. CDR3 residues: CASSSLRDTSNTEAFF. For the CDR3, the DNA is TGTGCCAGCAGTTCCCTCCGGGACACATCGAACACTGAAGCTTTCTTT.

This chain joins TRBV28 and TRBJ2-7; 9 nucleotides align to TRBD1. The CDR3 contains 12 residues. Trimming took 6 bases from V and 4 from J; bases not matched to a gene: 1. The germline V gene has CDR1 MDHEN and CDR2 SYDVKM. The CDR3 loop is CASRTGGYEQYF. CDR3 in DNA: TGTGCCAGCAGGACAGGGGGGTACGAGCAGTACTTC.

Here the CDR3 DNA reads TGTGCCAGCAGCCAAGAAGATACTTCGGATACGCAGTATTTT. As protein: CASSQEDTSDTQYF. The chain employs TRBV4-2 and TRBJ2-3; D remains ambiguous. The CDR3 spans 14 residues. Per the germline V gene, CDR1 is LGHNA and CDR2 is YNFKEQ. Trimming took off 0 bases at V and 6 bases at J, with 10 bases between the two ends.

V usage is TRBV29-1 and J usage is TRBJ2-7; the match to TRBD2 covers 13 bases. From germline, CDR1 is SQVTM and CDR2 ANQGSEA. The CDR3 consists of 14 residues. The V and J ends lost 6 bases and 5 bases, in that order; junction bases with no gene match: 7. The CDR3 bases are TGCAGCGTGGGCGGACTAGCGGGAGTAGACGAGCAGTACTTC. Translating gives CSVGGLAGVDEQYF.

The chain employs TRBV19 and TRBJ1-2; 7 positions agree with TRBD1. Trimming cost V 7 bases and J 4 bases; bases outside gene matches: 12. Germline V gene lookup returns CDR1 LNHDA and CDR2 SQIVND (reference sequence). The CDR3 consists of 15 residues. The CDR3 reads CASTLGGRGAYGYTF. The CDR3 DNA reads TGTGCCAGTACCCTGGGGGGCAGGGGGGCCTATGGCTACACCTTC.

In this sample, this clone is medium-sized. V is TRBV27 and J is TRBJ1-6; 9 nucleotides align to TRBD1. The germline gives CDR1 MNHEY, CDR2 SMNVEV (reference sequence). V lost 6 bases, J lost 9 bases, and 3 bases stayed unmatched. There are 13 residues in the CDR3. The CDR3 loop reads CASRGQGSSPLHF. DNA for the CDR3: TGTGCCAGCAGGGGACAGGGAAGTTCACCCCTCCACTTT.

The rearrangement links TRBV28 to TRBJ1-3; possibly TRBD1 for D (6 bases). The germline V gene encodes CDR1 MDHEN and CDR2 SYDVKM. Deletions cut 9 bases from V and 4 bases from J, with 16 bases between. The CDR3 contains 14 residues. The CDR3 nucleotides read TGTGCCAGTCTACAACAGGGTAGAGGAAACACCATATATTTT. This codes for CASLQQGRGNTIYF.

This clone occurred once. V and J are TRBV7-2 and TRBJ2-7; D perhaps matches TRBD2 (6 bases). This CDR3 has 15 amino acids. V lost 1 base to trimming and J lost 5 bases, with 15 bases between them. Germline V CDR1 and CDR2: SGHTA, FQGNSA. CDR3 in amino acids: CASSLGAGTLDEQYF. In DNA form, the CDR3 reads TGTGCCAGCAGCTTAGGGGCAGGGACTTTAGACGAGCAGTACTTC.

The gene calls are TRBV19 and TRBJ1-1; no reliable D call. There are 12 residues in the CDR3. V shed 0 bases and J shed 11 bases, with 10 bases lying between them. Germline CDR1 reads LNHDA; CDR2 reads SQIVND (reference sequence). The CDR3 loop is CASSIDPGGAFF. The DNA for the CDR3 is TGTGCCAGTAGTATAGATCCGGGTGGTGCTTTCTTT.

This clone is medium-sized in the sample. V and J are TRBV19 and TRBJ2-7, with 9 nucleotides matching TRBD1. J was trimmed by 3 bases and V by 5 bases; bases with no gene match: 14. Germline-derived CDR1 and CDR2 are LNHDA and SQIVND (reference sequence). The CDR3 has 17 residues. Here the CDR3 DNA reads TGTGCCAGTAGTCTGAGCTCCGGGACAGGGATCCACTACGAGCAGTACTTC. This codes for CASSLSSGTGIHYEQYF.

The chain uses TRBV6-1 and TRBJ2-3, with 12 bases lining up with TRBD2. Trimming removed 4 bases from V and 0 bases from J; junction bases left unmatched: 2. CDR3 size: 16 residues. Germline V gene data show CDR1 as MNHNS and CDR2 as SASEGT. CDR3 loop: CASSGLAGGSTDTQYF. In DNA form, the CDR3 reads TGTGCCAGCAGTGGGCTAGCGGGAGGGAGCACAGATACGCAGTATTTT.

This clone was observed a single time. CDR3 sequence (DNA): TGTGCCAGCAGCCACCCGATCGGGAGGGGTGATGAAAAACTGTTTTTT. The encoded protein is CASSHPIGRGDEKLFF. The chain combines TRBV14 with TRBJ1-4, with D maybe TRBD1 (5 bases). Looked up from germline, CDR1 is SGHDN and CDR2 is FVKESK. The CDR3 loop spans 16 amino acids. V was pared by 3 bases and J by 6 bases, with 17 bases between.

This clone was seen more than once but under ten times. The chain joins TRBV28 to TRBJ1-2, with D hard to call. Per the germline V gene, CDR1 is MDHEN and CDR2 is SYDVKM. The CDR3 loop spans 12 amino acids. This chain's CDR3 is CAVEGLGYGYTF. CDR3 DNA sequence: TGTGCTGTCGAGGGTTTGGGCTATGGCTACACCTTC.

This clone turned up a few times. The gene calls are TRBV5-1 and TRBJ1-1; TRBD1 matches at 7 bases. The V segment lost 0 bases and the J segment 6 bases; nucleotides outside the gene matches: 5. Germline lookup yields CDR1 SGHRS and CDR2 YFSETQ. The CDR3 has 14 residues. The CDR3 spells CASSLGSGGSEAFF. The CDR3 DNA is TGCGCCAGCAGCTTGGGGTCAGGGGGTTCTGAAGCTTTCTTT. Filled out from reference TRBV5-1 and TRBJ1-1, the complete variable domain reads KAGVTQTPRYLIKTRGQQVTLSCSPISGHRSVSWYQQTPGQGLQFLFEYFSETQRNKGNFPGRFSGRQFSNSRSEMNVSTLELGDSALYLCASSLGSGGSEAFFGQGTRLTVV.

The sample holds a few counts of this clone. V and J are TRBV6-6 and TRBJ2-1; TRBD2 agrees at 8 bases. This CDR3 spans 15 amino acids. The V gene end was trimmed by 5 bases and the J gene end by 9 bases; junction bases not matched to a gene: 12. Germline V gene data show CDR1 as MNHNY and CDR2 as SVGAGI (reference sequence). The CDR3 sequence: CASSPARRGEGEQFF. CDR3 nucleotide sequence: TGTGCCAGCAGTCCAGCAAGGCGGGGGGAAGGTGAGCAGTTCTTC.

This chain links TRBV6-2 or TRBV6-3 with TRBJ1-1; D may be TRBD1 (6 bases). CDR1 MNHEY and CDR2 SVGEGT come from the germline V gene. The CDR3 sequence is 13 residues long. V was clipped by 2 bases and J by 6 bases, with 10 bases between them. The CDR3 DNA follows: TGTGCCAGCAGTTACGCAGGGGTGGCTGAAGCTTTCTTT. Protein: CASSYAGVAEAFF.

CDR3 region: CASSYSAGETYGYTF. For the CDR3, the DNA is TGTGCCAGCAGTTACTCGGCAGGGGAAACCTATGGCTACACCTTC. The chain joins TRBV6-6 to TRBJ1-2; D may be TRBD1 (6 bases). The V end lost 0 bases, the J end lost 4 bases, and 12 bases lay between the germline ends. In germline, CDR1 is MNHNY, CDR2 SVGAGI (reference sequence). The CDR3 has 15 amino acids.

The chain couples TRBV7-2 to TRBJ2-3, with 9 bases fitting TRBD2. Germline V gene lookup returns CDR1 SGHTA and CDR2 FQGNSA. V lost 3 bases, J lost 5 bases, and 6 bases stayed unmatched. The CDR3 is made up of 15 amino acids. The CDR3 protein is CASSLSSSGGDTQYF. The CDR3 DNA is TGTGCCAGCAGCTTGAGCAGTAGCGGGGGAGATACGCAGTATTTT.

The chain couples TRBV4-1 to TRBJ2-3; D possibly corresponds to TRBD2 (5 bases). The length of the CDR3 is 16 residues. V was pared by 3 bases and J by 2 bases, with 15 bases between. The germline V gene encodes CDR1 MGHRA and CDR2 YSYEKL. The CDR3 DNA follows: TGCGCCAGCAGCCATGACTGGAGGCCCCACACAGATACGCAGTATTTT. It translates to CASSHDWRPHTDTQYF.

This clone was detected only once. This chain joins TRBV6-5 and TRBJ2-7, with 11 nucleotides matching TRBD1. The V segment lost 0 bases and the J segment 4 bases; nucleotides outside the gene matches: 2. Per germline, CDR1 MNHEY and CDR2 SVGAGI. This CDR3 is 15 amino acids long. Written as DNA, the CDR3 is TGTGCCAGCAGTTACTCTGGGACAGGGGGATACGAGCAGTACTTC. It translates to CASSYSGTGGYEQYF.

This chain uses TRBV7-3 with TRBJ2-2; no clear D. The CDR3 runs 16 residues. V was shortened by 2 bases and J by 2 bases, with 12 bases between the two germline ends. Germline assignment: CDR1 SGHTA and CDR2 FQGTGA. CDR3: CASSLRHQINTGELFF. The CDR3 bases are TGTGCCAGCAGCTTACGACACCAGATCAACACCGGGGAGCTGTTTTTT.

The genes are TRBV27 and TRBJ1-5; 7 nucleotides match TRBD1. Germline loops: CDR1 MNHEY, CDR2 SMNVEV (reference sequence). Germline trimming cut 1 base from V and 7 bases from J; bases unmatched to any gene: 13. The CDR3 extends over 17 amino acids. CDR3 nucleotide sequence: TGTGCCAGCAGTTTATTCGCGACAGGGCCAGGGGAACAGCCCCAGCATTTT. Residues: CASSLFATGPGEQPQHF.

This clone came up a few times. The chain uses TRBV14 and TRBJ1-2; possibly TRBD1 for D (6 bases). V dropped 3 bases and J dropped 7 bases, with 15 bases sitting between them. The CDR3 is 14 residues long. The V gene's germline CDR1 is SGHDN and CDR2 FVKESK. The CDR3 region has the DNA TGTGCCAGCAGCCACGATAGGGGACAACTTGGCTACACCTTC. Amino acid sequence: CASSHDRGQLGYTF.

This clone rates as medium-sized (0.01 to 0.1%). The chain's CDR3 is CASSPLMGRTEAFF. The CDR3 DNA reads TGTGCCAGCAGCCCCTTGATGGGGAGGACTGAAGCTTTCTTT. The J gene is TRBJ1-1, the V gene TRBV6-5; D is unresolved. The CDR3 is made up of 14 amino acids. The germline V and J ends were trimmed by 6 bases and 5 bases, with 16 bases remaining between them. The germline V gene has CDR1 MNHEY and CDR2 SVGAGI.

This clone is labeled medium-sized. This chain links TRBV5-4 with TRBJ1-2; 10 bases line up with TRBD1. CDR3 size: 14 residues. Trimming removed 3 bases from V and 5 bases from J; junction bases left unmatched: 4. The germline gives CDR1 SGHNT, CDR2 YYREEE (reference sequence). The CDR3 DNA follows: TGTGCCAGCAGCTCCGGGACAGGGGTGTATGGCTACACCTTC. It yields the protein CASSSGTGVYGYTF.

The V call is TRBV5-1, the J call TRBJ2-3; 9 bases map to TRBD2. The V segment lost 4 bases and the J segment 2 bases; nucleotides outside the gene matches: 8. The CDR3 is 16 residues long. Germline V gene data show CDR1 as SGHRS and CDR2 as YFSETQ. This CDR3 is CASSPTRTSATDTQYF. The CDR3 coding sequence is TGCGCCAGCAGCCCGACCCGGACTAGCGCCACAGATACGCAGTATTTT.

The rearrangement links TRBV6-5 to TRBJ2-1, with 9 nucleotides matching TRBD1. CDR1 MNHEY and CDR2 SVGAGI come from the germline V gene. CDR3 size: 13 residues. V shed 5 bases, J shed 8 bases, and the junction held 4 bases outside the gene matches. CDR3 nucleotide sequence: TGTGCCAGCAGTAAGGGACAGGGCTATGAGCAGTTCTTC. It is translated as CASSKGQGYEQFF.

In DNA form, the CDR3 reads TGTGCCAGTAGTATAAGGGGGGGGCCACCCCTAGCCAAAAACATTCAGTACTTC. Translating gives CASSIRGGPPLAKNIQYF. The chain has TRBV19 and TRBJ2-4, with a weak D call TRBD2 (7 bases). V lost 2 bases, J lost 0 bases, and 17 bases lay in between. CDR3 size: 18 residues. Germline V gives CDR1 LNHDA, CDR2 SQIVND (reference sequence).

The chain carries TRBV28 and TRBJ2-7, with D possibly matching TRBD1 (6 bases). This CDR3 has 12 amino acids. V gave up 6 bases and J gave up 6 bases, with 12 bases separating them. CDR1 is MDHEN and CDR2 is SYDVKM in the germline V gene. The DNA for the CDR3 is TGTGCCAGCAGGATACAGGGTAGCGAGCAGTACTTC. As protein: CASRIQGSEQYF.

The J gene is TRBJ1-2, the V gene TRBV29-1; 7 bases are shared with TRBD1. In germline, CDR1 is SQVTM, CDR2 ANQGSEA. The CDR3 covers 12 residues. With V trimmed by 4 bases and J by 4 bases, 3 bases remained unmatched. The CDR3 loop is CSVVTGAYGYTF. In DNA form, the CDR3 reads TGCAGCGTTGTAACAGGGGCCTATGGCTACACCTTC.